The 15 T cell receptor beta chains given below trace back to one sample, sequenced in a study of CD8 T cells in cerebrospinal fluid in Alzheimer's disease. From the 10x single-cell sequencing reads, TCRdb lists one entry per CDR3 protein and no DNA. The listing records about 700 distinct CDR3 sequences. Sequenced sample: cerebrospinal fluid. These receptors were collected from a human donor with Alzheimer's disease.

The genes are TRBV4-1 and TRBJ1-2. The V gene's germline CDR1 is MGHRA and CDR2 YSYEKL. The CDR3 spans 16 residues. The CDR3 protein is CASSQDSGGYDYGYTF.

This clonotype is identified as large (0.1 to 1%) from frequency. The chain links TRBV4-3 to TRBJ2-3; the D gene TCRdb calls, TRBD1, cannot be checked with no DNA. The germline CDR1 and CDR2 sequences are LGHNA and YSLEER. This CDR3 contains 15 residues. CDR3 in amino acids: CASSQEGQSADTQYF.

This clonotype shows up as medium-sized by frequency. The V call is TRBV5-6, the J call TRBJ2-5; checking the TCRdb D call of TRBD1 is not possible without DNA. Looked up from germline, CDR1 is SGHDT and CDR2 is YYEEEE. The CDR3 sequence is 13 residues long. The CDR3 sequence is CASSSLTGETQYF.

The rearrangement joins TRBV9 to TRBJ1-4; the TCRdb call, TRBD1, lacks DNA for checking. Germline lookup yields CDR1 SGDLS and CDR2 YYNGEE. CDR3 size: 15 residues. CDR3 in amino acids: CASSVDGQGYEKLFF.

Its frequency marks this clonotype as large. The genes are TRBV3-1 and TRBJ1-3. This CDR3 spans 13 amino acids. The germline V gene has CDR1 LGHDT and CDR2 YNNKEL (reference sequence). CDR3 protein: CASSQYGGNTIYF. Filled out from reference TRBV3-1 and TRBJ1-3, the complete variable domain reads DTAVSQTPKYLVTQMGNDKSIKCEQNLGHDTMYWYKQDSKKFLKIMFSYNNKELIINETVPNRFSPKSPDKAHLNLHINSLELGDSAVYFCASSQYGGNTIYFGEGSWLTVV.

The chain employs TRBV19 and TRBJ2-7. The CDR3 has 14 amino acids. Germline V gene sequence: CDR1 LNHDA, CDR2 SQIVND (reference sequence). CDR3 region: CASSMLGGPDEQYF.

The gene calls are TRBV2 and TRBJ1-3. The CDR3 has 13 amino acids. Germline V gene data show CDR1 as SNHLY and CDR2 as FYNNEI. The CDR3 spells CASSVLGGNTIYF.

This clonotype is called hyperexpanded based on its frequency. The chain uses TRBV7-2 and TRBJ2-3. CDR3 length: 14 amino acids. Germline CDR1 is SGHTA and CDR2 is FQGNSA. This CDR3 reads CASSLDRSTDTQYF.

The CDR3 loop is CASSTGLAGVRQETQYF. The chain combines TRBV5-1 with TRBJ2-5; TCRdb lists TRBD2, though no DNA is available to test this call. The CDR3 is 17 residues long. CDR1 is SGHRS and CDR2 is YFSETQ in the germline V gene. Full variable domain (outside the CDR3, taken from reference TRBV5-1 and TRBJ2-5): KAGVTQTPRYLIKTRGQQVTLSCSPISGHRSVSWYQQTPGQGLQFLFEYFSETQRNKGNFPGRFSGRQFSNSRSEMNVSTLELGDSALYLCASSTGLAGVRQETQYFGPGTRLLVL.

By frequency, this clonotype registers medium-sized (0.01 to 0.1%). The chain links TRBV9 to TRBJ2-1; absent DNA, TCRdb's TRBD2 call cannot be checked. In germline, CDR1 is SGDLS, CDR2 YYNGEE. The CDR3 extends over 13 amino acids. The CDR3 loop is CASSVGPTGEQFF. The whole variable domain, remainder taken from reference TRBV9 and TRBJ2-1, is DSGVTQTPKHLITATGQRVTLRCSPRSGDLSVYWYQQSLDQGLQFLIQYYNGEERAKGNILERFSAQQFPDLHSELNLSSLELGDSALYFCASSVGPTGEQFFGPGTRLTVL.

According to its frequency, this clonotype is large (0.1 to 1%). This chain's CDR3 is CASSPTGVANYGYTF. The chain couples TRBV7-3 to TRBJ1-2; the D call of TRBD1 rests on TCRdb alone, since no DNA is present to check it. This CDR3 is built from 15 residues. The germline V gene has CDR1 SGHTA and CDR2 FQGTGA.

This clonotype ranks as large in terms of frequency. The V and J genes are TRBV9 and TRBJ2-2; TCRdb lists TRBD1, though no DNA is available to test this call. This CDR3 spans 17 amino acids. The V gene's germline CDR1 is SGDLS and CDR2 YYNGEE. Here the CDR3 reads CASSVGEGLPETGELFF.

This CDR3 is CASSPPAGLNGETQYF. This chain links TRBV18 with TRBJ2-5. The CDR3 is 16 amino acids. The germline V gene encodes CDR1 KGHSH and CDR2 LQKENI.

This clonotype is identified as hyperexpanded from frequency. The rearrangement links TRBV20-1 to TRBJ2-2; the D call of TRBD1 rests on TCRdb alone, since no DNA is present to check it. Germline loops: CDR1 DFQATT, CDR2 SNEGSKA (reference sequence). This CDR3 has 13 amino acids. CDR3 residues: CSASPGTTGELFF.

This clonotype is deemed medium-sized by its frequency. This sequence joins TRBV12-3 or TRBV12-4 and TRBJ1-5; absent DNA, TCRdb's TRBD1 call cannot be checked. This CDR3 is built from 14 residues. The CDR3 spells CASSPGQGYQPQHF.